A selection of T cell receptor beta chains follows, all from one sample in a study of shared clonotypes between healthy human individuals. Only in-frame clones appear in the TCRdb table, and some are missing; sequencing was by immunoSEQ multiplex PCR. The sample records 450,000 to 500,000 clones, around three quarters being singletons. Sequences were obtained from PBMCs. The receptor set was obtained from a woman in her thirties or forties in good health. Some clones in this sample may be carry-over from other donors' samples. The CDR3 runs from the conserved cysteine through the conserved F or W. The order of the fields is clone size, D gene, V gene, CDR3 length, J gene, CDR3 protein, CDR3 DNA. A D gene is named only where the DNA matches it firmly. A clone size is listed for some rows: how often the clone was seen (once, few, many), or a class if it is expanded.

size: -
D: TRBD2
V: TRBV6-5
length: 15
J: TRBJ2-3
CDR3: CASRRLAGLTDTQYF
DNA: TGTGCCAGCAGGAGACTAGCGGGCCTCACAGATACGCAGTATTTT

size: -
D: -
V: TRBV28
length: 15
J: TRBJ2-7
CDR3: CASKENKRLDYEQYF
DNA: TGTGCCAGCAAGGAGAACAAGCGTCTCGACTACGAGCAGTACTTC

size: -
D: -
V: TRBV30
length: 13
J: TRBJ2-4
CDR3: CAWSVSVVDIQYF
DNA: TGTGCCTGGAGTGTCTCTGTCGTGGACATTCAGTACTTC

size: -
D: -
V: TRBV15
length: 15
J: TRBJ1-4
CDR3: CATSRGQPRNEKLFF
DNA: TGTGCCACCAGCAGAGGACAGCCCCGTAATGAAAAACTGTTTTTT

size: -
D: -
V: TRBV6-6
length: 16
J: TRBJ2-3
CDR3: CASCSDGTSFGDTQYF
DNA: TGTGCCAGCTGCTCTGACGGGACAAGTTTTGGAGATACGCAGTATTTT

size: -
D: -
V: TRBV28
length: 15
J: TRBJ2-7
CDR3: CASCTSGTTCYEQYF
DNA: TGTGCCAGCTGTACTTCCGGGACAACTTGTTACGAGCAGTACTTC

size: few
D: TRBD1
V: TRBV2
length: 14
J: TRBJ1-4
CDR3: CATTDGRGQEKLFF
DNA: TGTGCCACCACAGACGGGAGGGGGCAGGAAAAACTGTTTTTT

size: -
D: -
V: TRBV19
length: 13
J: TRBJ1-1
CDR3: CASSDRTNTEAFF
DNA: TGTGCCAGTAGTGACAGGACGAACACTGAAGCTTTCTTT

size: once
D: -
V: TRBV28
length: 17
J: TRBJ2-5
CDR3: CASSSPRRDALRETQYF
DNA: TGTGCCAGCAGTTCCCCCCGGAGGGACGCACTTCGAGAGACCCAGTACTTC

size: -
D: TRBD1
V: TRBV18
length: 16
J: TRBJ2-3
CDR3: CASSRQGAVSTDTQYF
DNA: TGTGCCAGCTCGCGCCAGGGGGCAGTTTCCACAGATACGCAGTATTTT

size: few
D: TRBD1
V: TRBV18
length: 13
J: TRBJ2-7
CDR3: CASSPLDRGEQYF
DNA: TGTGCCAGCTCACCACTCGACAGGGGCGAGCAGTACTTC

size: -
D: TRBD2
V: TRBV28
length: 14
J: TRBJ2-7
CDR3: CASSLAGGTYEQYF
DNA: TGTGCCAGCAGCCTAGCGGGAGGAACCTACGAGCAGTACTTC

size: -
D: -
V: TRBV11-2
length: 14
J: TRBJ1-1
CDR3: CASSRRAGDTEAFF
DNA: TGTGCCAGCAGCCGAAGAGCAGGGGACACTGAAGCTTTCTTT

size: once
D: -
V: TRBV28
length: 12
J: TRBJ1-2
CDR3: CASSFGPYGYTF
DNA: TGTGCCAGCAGTTTCGGCCCCTATGGCTACACCTTC